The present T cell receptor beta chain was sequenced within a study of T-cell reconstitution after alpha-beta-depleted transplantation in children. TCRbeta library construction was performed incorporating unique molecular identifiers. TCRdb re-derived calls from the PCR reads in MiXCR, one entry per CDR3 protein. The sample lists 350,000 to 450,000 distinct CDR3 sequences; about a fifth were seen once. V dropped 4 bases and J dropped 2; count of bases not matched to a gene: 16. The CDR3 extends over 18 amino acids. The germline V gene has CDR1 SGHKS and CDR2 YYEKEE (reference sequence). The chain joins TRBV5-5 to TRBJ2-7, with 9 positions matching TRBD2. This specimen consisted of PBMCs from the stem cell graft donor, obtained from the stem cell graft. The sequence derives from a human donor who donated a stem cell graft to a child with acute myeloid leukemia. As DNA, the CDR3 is TGTGCCAGCAGCGCGCGGGATAGTAGCGGGAGTATGGCCTACGAGCAGTACTTC. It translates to CASSARDSSGSMAYEQYF.